The rows below give T cell receptor beta chains drawn from one sample of a study of blood T cell repertoires in COVID-19. The assay was immunoSEQ multiplex PCR, and TCRdb's table has in-frame clones only and misses some. The repertoire has roughly 170,000 clones, 82% of them found once; the top ten carry 15% to 20%. Sequences were obtained from PBMCs or T cells enriched from blood (not recorded which). Receptor source: a man in his 60s who had recovered from COVID-19. CDR3s include the opening cysteine and the closing phenylalanine or tryptophan. D genes are given only for firm matches. Size is stated for part of the rows, as once, few or many counts, or as a class when the clone is expanded.

j_gene	v_gene	abundance	d_gene	CDR3nt	CDR3aa
TRBJ1-6	TRBV10-3	NA	NA	TGTGCCATCAGTGAGTCGAGGGTAGGATCACCCCTCCACTTT	CAISESRVGSPLHF
TRBJ2-1	TRBV7-9	NA	TRBD2	TGTGCCAGCAGTCTCATTCTAGCGGGGGGATGGGATGAGCAGTTCTTC	CASSLILAGGWDEQFF
TRBJ2-1	TRBV5-4	NA	NA	TGTGCCAGCAGCTTATGGGGCAGCTCCTACAATGAGCAGTTCTTC	CASSLWGSSYNEQFF
TRBJ2-7	TRBV5-5	once	NA	TGTGCCAGCAGCTTGGGGCTGTACTACGAGCAGTACTTC	CASSLGLYYEQYF
TRBJ2-4	TRBV30	few	TRBD1	TGTGCCTGGAGTGTCGGGGACAGGAGGTACTTC	CAWSVGDRRYF
TRBJ2-7	TRBV5-6	NA	TRBD1	TGTGCCAGCAGCCGGCTGACAGGGATGTCTTACGAGCAGTACTTC	CASSRLTGMSYEQYF
TRBJ2-2	TRBV5-1	NA	NA	TGCGCCAGCAGCCCGCGGGTCGGCGACACCGGGGAGCTGTTTTTT	CASSPRVGDTGELFF
TRBJ2-7	TRBV6-1	NA	TRBD1	TGTGCCAGCAGTGAGGCAAGGGACAGGCGCTACGAGCAGTACTTC	CASSEARDRRYEQYF
TRBJ2-7	TRBV4-1	few	NA	TGCGCCAGCAGCCAAGTCCGGGGTTCCGAGCAGTACTTC	CASSQVRGSEQYF
TRBJ2-2	TRBV5-4	few	TRBD2	TGTGCCAGCAGCTTGGGAATTGCGGGAGTAACCGGGGAGCTGTTTTTT	CASSLGIAGVTGELFF
TRBJ1-1	TRBV19	once	NA	TGTGCCAGTAGTATAAGGGGGAGGAACACTGAAGCTTTCTTT	CASSIRGRNTEAFF
TRBJ2-1	TRBV9	few	NA	TGTGCCAGCAGCCAGGGCCGATACAATGAGCAGTTCTTC	CASSQGRYNEQFF
TRBJ2-2	TRBV23-1	NA	TRBD1	TGCGCCAGCAGTGGACCCGGGACAGACAACACCGGGGAGCTGTTTTTT	CASSGPGTDNTGELFF
TRBJ1-2	TRBV21-1	few	NA	TGTGCCAGCAGCCTAGGGGATTATGGCTACACCTTC	CASSLGDYGYTF
TRBJ2-7	TRBV23-1	NA	NA	TGCGCCAGCAGTCAATTTAGCAGGGGAGCCTACGAGCAGTACTTC	CASSQFSRGAYEQYF
TRBJ2-3	TRBV6-5	NA	NA	TGTGCCAGCAGTTGGGGCCCCGGCGCAGATACGCAGTATTTT	CASSWGPGADTQYF
TRBJ2-7	TRBV7-6	NA	NA	TGTGCCAGCAGCTTAGTTACAGGAACCTACGAGCAGTACTTC	CASSLVTGTYEQYF
TRBJ1-4	TRBV28	NA	TRBD1	TGTGCCAGCAGTCCACCGGGACAGGCTAATGAAAAACTGTTTTTT	CASSPPGQANEKLFF
TRBJ2-3	TRBV28	NA	TRBD2	TGTGCCAGCAGTCCACTAGTAGTAGCGGGGGGTCCAGATACGCAGTATTTT	CASSPLVVAGGPDTQYF
TRBJ2-2	TRBV7-6	NA	TRBD2	TGTGCCAGCAGCTTAGCGCTAGCGGACACCGGGGAGCTGTTTTTT	CASSLALADTGELFF
TRBJ1-5	TRBV27	NA	TRBD1	TGTGCCAGCAGCCCCGACAGGGGGGGACGCCAGCCCCAGCATTTT	CASSPDRGGRQPQHF
TRBJ2-3	TRBV19	once	NA	TGTGCCAGTCGAGTAGTTACGGGCACAGATACGCAGTATTTT	CASRVVTGTDTQYF